The entry below describes one T cell receptor beta chain. Some clones are missing from TCRdb's copy, which holds only in-frame ones; the method was immunoSEQ multiplex PCR. The sample consists of fewer than 85,000 clones, 89% of them appearing once. This specimen belongs to a study of radiation and T cells in renal cell carcinoma. V lost 4 bases, J lost 0 bases, and 15 bases stayed unmatched. Germline CDR1 is SGHRS and CDR2 is YFSETQ. The CDR3 contains 18 residues. Stated time point: blood 4 weeks post-SBRT, at nephrectomy. Specified treatment: 15 Gy SBRT to primary tumor, nephrectomy 4 weeks later. J is TRBJ2-7 and V is TRBV5-1; 8 bases are a match to TRBD1. The receptor's source is a woman aged 70 to 79 with renal cell carcinoma. Specimen: blood, collected from a patient whose treatment included radiotherapy and nephrectomy. The chain's CDR3 is CASSPAPDRVFLSYEQYF. In DNA form, the CDR3 reads TGCGCCAGCAGCCCCGCGCCGGACAGGGTCTTTCTCTCCTACGAGCAGTACTTC.